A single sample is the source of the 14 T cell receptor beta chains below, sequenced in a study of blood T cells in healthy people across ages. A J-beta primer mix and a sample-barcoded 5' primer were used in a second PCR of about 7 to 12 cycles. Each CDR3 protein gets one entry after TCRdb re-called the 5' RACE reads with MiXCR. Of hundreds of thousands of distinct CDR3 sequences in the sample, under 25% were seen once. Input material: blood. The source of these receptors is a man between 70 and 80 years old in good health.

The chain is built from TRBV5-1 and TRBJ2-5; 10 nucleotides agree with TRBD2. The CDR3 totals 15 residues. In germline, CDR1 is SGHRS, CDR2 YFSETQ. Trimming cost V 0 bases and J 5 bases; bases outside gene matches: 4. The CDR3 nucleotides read TGCGCCAGCAGCTTGGAGCCTAGCGGGAGTGAGACCCAGTACTTC. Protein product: CASSLEPSGSETQYF.

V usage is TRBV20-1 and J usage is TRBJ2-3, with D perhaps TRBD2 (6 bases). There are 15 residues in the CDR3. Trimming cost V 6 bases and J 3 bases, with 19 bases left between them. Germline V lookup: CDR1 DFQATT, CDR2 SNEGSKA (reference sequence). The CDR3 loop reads CSAFSLGGGTDTQYF. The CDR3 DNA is TGCAGTGCATTCTCCCTCGGTGGGGGGACAGATACGCAGTATTTT.

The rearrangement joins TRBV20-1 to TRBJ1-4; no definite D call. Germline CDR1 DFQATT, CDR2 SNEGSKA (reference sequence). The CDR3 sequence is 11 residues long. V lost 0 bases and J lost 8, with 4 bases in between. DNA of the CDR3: TGCAGTGCTAGAGAGGCAGAAAAACTGTTTTTT. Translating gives CSAREAEKLFF.

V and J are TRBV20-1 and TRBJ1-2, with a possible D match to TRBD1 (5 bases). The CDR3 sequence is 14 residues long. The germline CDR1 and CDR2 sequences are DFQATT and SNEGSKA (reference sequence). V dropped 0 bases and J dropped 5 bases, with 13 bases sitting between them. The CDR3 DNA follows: TGCAGTGCTAGAGATCTGGGGGGATGGTATGGCTACACCTTC. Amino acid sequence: CSARDLGGWYGYTF.

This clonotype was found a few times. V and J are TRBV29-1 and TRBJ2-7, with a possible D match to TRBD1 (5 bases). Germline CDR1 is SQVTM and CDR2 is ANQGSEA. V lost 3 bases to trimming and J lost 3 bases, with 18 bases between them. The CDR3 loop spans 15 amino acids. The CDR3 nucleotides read TGCAGCGTTGATACGTCAGAGACAGCCTTCTACGAGCAGTACTTC. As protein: CSVDTSETAFYEQYF.

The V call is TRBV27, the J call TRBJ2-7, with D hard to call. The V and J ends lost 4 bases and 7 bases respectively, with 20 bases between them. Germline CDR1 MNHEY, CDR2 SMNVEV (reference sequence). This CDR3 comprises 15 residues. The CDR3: CASSSPTTGPWEQYF. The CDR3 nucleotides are TGTGCCAGCAGTTCACCTACGACGGGTCCGTGGGAGCAGTACTTC.

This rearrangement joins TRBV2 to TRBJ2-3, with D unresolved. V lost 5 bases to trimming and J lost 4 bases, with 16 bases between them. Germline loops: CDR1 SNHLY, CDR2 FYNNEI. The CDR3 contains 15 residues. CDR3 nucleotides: TGTGCCAGCAGTACGACCGGGTCCCCCCCAGATACGCAGTATTTT. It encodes CASSTTGSPPDTQYF.

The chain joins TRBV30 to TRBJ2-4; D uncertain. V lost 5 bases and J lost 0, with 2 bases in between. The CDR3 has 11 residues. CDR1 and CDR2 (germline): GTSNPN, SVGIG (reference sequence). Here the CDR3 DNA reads TGTGCCTGGCTAGCCAAAAACATTCAGTACTTC. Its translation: CAWLAKNIQYF.

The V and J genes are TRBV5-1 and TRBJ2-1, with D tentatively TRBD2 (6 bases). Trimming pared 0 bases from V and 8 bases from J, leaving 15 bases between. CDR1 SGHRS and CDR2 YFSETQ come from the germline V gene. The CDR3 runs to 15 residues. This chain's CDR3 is CASSLAWASEHEQFF. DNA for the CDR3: TGCGCCAGCAGCTTGGCATGGGCTAGCGAGCATGAGCAGTTCTTC.

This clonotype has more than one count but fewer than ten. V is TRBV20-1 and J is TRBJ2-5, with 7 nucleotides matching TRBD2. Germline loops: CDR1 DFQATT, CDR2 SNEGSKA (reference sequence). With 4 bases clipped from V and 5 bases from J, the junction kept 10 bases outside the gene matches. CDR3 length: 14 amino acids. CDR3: CSATGLRGGETQYF. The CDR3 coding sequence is TGCAGTGCTACAGGTCTGAGGGGAGGGGAGACCCAGTACTTC.

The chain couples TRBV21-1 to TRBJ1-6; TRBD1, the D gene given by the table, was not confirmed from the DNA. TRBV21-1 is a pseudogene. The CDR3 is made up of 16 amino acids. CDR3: CASSKGETAPNSPLHF. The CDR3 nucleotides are TGTGCCAGCAGCAAAGGCGAGACAGCTCCGAATTCACCCCTCCACTTT.

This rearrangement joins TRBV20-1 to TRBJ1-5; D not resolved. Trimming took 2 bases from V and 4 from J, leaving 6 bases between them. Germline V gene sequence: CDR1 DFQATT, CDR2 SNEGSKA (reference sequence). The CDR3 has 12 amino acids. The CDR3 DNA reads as TGCAGTGCTAGACCCAGTAATCAGCCCCAGCATTTT. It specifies CSARPSNQPQHF.

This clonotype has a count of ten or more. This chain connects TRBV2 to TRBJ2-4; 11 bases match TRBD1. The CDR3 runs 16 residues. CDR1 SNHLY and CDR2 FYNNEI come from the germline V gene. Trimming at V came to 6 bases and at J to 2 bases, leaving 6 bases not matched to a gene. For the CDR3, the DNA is TGTGCCAGCAGGGGGGACAGGGGGGTGACCAAAAACATTCAGTACTTC. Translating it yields CASRGDRGVTKNIQYF.

The CDR3, as DNA: TGCAGTGCTAGTAGTATCCAAGAGACCCAGTACTTC. Translated: CSASSIQETQYF. The chain couples TRBV20-1 to TRBJ2-5; D is unclear. The V gene lost 3 bases and the J gene lost 1 base, with 6 bases spanning the gap. Germline V gives CDR1 DFQATT, CDR2 SNEGSKA (reference sequence). The CDR3 is 12 amino acids.